This entry concerns a single T cell receptor (beta chain). What it recognizes is unknown. The data stem from a study of shared clonotypes between healthy human individuals. The study's findings and limits: Among the subsets, naive ones generally showed larger estimated richness than memory ones. Rarefaction exposed incomplete sorted-subset sequencing despite large depth. Sharing of clonotypes among donors was expected to vary with sequencing depth.

The germline gives CDR1 MDHEN, CDR2 SYDVKM. Trimming cost V 6 bases and J 8 bases, with 22 bases left between them. The CDR3 spans 15 residues. CD45RA-negative memory and CD45RA+ naive subsets were split from the CD4+ cells. Sequenced by immunoSEQ multiplex PCR; TCRdb stores in-frame clones only, minus some. The repertoire includes some 2.3 million clones, over 90% of them detected once, and roughly 0.36% sits in the top ten. This receptor was identified in a man aged 18 to 30 in good health. Some clones in this sample may be carry-over from other donors' samples. The gene calls are TRBV28 and TRBJ1-2, with D maybe TRBD1 (5 bases). Specimen: naive CD4+ T cells from PBMCs. Noted subset: CD45RA+ positively selected. CDR3 nucleotides: TGTGCCAGCAGGACCGGGACGCCTCCTCGGTCGGGCTACACCTTC. It yields the protein CASRTGTPPRSGYTF.